These T cell receptor beta chains were read from a single sample in a study of blood T cell repertoires in COVID-19. Only in-frame clones appear in the TCRdb table, and some are missing; sequencing was by immunoSEQ multiplex PCR. The sample shows roughly 220,000 clones, 84% of them seen only once. What was sequenced was peripheral blood. The receptors were gathered from a man aged 25-45 years with active or convalescent COVID-19. CDR3s include the opening cysteine and the closing phenylalanine or tryptophan. A D gene is named only where the DNA matches it firmly. Some rows mark clone size as missing; the rest say once, few, many or name a class of expanded clone.

j_call d_call clone_size v_call cdr3_aa cdr3_nt
TRBJ2-7 - - TRBV6-6 CASMPRAGIYEQYF TGTGCCAGCATGCCTAGGGCAGGGATTTACGAGCAGTACTTC
TRBJ1-1 - - TRBV2 CASSRSAYEAFF TGTGCCAGCAGTCGGTCCGCTTATGAAGCTTTCTTT
TRBJ2-5 - - TRBV30 CAWSPYPQETQYF TGTGCCTGGAGTCCCTACCCACAAGAGACCCAGTACTTC
TRBJ2-7 TRBD1 - TRBV2 CASRGTGGEQYF TGTGCCAGCAGAGGGACAGGGGGAGAGCAGTACTTC
TRBJ2-1 TRBD2 - TRBV6-5 CASSYRLAGVNEQFF TGTGCCAGCAGTTACCGACTAGCGGGGGTCAATGAGCAGTTCTTC
TRBJ2-7 - few TRBV4-3 CASSQGTGSLYEQYF TGCGCCAGCAGCCAAGGTACGGGATCTTTGTACGAGCAGTACTTC
TRBJ2-7 - - TRBV11-2 CASSHPPRGRAGEQYF TGTGCCAGCAGCCACCCCCCGAGGGGGAGGGCCGGCGAGCAGTACTTC
TRBJ2-1 - - TRBV14 CASSQAGRNEQFF TGTGCCAGCAGCCAGGCGGGGCGTAATGAGCAGTTCTTC
TRBJ2-1 - - TRBV6-5 CASNYYGEQFF TGTGCCAGCAACTATTACGGTGAGCAGTTCTTC
TRBJ1-1 TRBD1 once TRBV28 CASSLNRGDPEAFF TGTGCCAGCAGTTTAAACAGGGGAGATCCTGAAGCTTTCTTT
TRBJ2-2 TRBD1 - TRBV7-2 CASSTRDSSTGELFF TGTGCCAGCAGCACCCGGGACAGCAGCACCGGGGAGCTGTTTTTT
TRBJ2-7 - - TRBV2 CATAPTGRPYEQYF TGTGCCACCGCCCCGACAGGTCGCCCCTACGAGCAGTACTTC
TRBJ2-7 TRBD1 - TRBV30 CAWSWTGPYEQYF TGTGCCTGGAGTTGGACAGGCCCCTACGAGCAGTACTTC
TRBJ2-3 TRBD2 once TRBV4-2 CASSQRATSGNTDTQYF TGTGCCAGCAGCCAGCGCGCGACTAGCGGGAACACAGATACGCAGTATTTT
TRBJ2-3 TRBD2 - TRBV6-2/TRBV6-3 CASSKNELAVGTDTQYF TGTGCCAGCAGCAAAAATGAACTAGCGGTGGGGACAGATACGCAGTATTTT
TRBJ1-2 - few TRBV7-8 CASSLVPRDGGYTF TGTGCCAGCAGCTTAGTCCCCAGGGATGGCGGCTACACCTTC
TRBJ1-2 - - TRBV7-8 CASSLIGEGLIYGYTF TGTGCCAGCAGCTTAATCGGGGAAGGGCTGATCTATGGCTACACCTTC
TRBJ1-5 - - TRBV21-1 CASPTGDQPQHF TGTGCCAGCCCGACAGGGGATCAGCCCCAGCATTTT
TRBJ2-3 TRBD1 - TRBV10-1 CASSKDRDLGTQYF TGCGCCAGCAGTAAAGACAGGGACCTTGGGACGCAGTATTTT
TRBJ1-4 - - TRBV30 CAWNGQNEKLFF TGTGCCTGGAATGGACAGAATGAAAAACTGTTTTTT
TRBJ1-2 TRBD1 - TRBV6-1 CASSKAGQNYGYTF TGTGCCAGCAGTAAAGCGGGACAGAACTATGGCTACACCTTC
TRBJ2-7 - once TRBV5-8 CASSLTTEGEQYF TGTGCCAGCAGCCTAACAACGGAGGGCGAGCAGTACTTC
TRBJ2-3 - - TRBV7-9 CASSLFDTQYF TGTGCCAGCAGCCTCTTCGATACGCAGTATTTT
TRBJ2-1 - - TRBV28 CASTLSTYNEQFF TGTGCCAGCACCCTGAGCACCTACAATGAGCAGTTCTTC